This T cell receptor beta chain was sequenced in a study of T cells in Graves' hyperthyroidism and ophthalmopathy. Germline V gene data show CDR1 as LGHDT and CDR2 as YNNKEL (reference sequence). This CDR3 has 13 amino acids. The V gene lost 1 base and the J gene lost 6 bases, with 9 bases spanning the gap. Overall study results and limits: Blood samples included most of the expanded thyroid clonotypes exceeding 0.001.

This clonotype was observed many times. Its antigen is as yet unknown. Using RNA transcripts as the source, TCR beta CDR3 regions were amplified. Primed by the HTBI set, a first-round RT-PCR was run on the TCR CDR3. TCRdb re-called the multiplex PCR reads with MiXCR, one entry per CDR3 protein. The sample has hundreds of thousands of distinct CDR3 sequences; about 15% are singletons. The gene calls are TRBV3-1 and TRBJ1-2; perhaps TRBD1 as D (6 bases). This sequence originates from a woman under 30 with Graves' hyperthyroidism. The sequenced sample consisted of blood. For the CDR3, the DNA is TGTGCCAGCAGCCAAGGGACAGCCCATGGCTACACCTTC. Translating it yields CASSQGTAHGYTF.